Listed below are T cell receptor beta chains from one sample, sequenced in a study of T-cell reconstitution after alpha-beta-depleted transplantation in children. TCRdb used MiXCR to reprocess the PCR reads, holding one entry per CDR3 protein. The table lists fewer than 750,000 distinct CDR3 sequences, about a quarter of them singletons. Sample: PBMCs, taken before TCRalphabeta/CD19-depleted stem cell transplant. These receptors were collected from a boy under two years old with Wiskott-Aldrich syndrome, due to receive a stem cell transplant. CDR3s include the opening cysteine and the closing phenylalanine or tryptophan. A D gene is named only where the DNA matches it firmly. Rows may omit the clone size; those that give it use once, few, many or a size class.

CDR3 length: 16
J gene: TRBJ2-7
clone size: NA
V gene: TRBV3-1
D gene: TRBD2
CDR3 protein: CASSPLNLAGVYEQYF
CDR3 DNA: TGTGCCAGCAGCCCCCTCAACCTAGCGGGAGTCTACGAGCAGTACTTC

CDR3 length: 16
J gene: TRBJ2-4
clone size: NA
V gene: TRBV2
D gene: NA
CDR3 protein: CASSELPVKAENIQYF
CDR3 DNA: TGTGCCAGCAGTGAGCTCCCGGTTAAGGCCGAAAACATTCAGTACTTC

CDR3 length: 14
J gene: TRBJ2-3
clone size: NA
V gene: TRBV29-1
D gene: TRBD1
CDR3 protein: CSAERQGGTDTQYF
CDR3 DNA: TGCAGCGCCGAACGACAGGGCGGGACAGATACGCAGTATTTT

CDR3 length: 14
J gene: TRBJ2-1
clone size: NA
V gene: TRBV4-1
D gene: NA
CDR3 protein: CASSQDPGRNEQFF
CDR3 DNA: TGCGCCAGCAGCCAAGATCCAGGTAGGAATGAGCAGTTCTTC

CDR3 length: 14
J gene: TRBJ1-5
clone size: NA
V gene: TRBV5-4
D gene: NA
CDR3 protein: CASSPPGGRQPQHF
CDR3 DNA: TGTGCCAGCAGCCCCCCGGGAGGGCGCCAGCCCCAGCATTTT

CDR3 length: 14
J gene: TRBJ2-7
clone size: few
V gene: TRBV5-1
D gene: TRBD1
CDR3 protein: CASSPRQGIYEQYF
CDR3 DNA: TGCGCCAGCAGCCCAAGACAGGGGATCTACGAGCAGTACTTC

CDR3 length: 15
J gene: TRBJ1-5
clone size: NA
V gene: TRBV6-1
D gene: NA
CDR3 protein: CASRPRGPTNQPQHF
CDR3 DNA: TGTGCCAGCAGGCCCCGGGGACCGACCAATCAGCCCCAGCATTTT

CDR3 length: 14
J gene: TRBJ2-1
clone size: NA
V gene: TRBV15
D gene: NA
CDR3 protein: CATSRDPTNNEQFF
CDR3 DNA: TGTGCCACCAGCAGAGACCCGACGAACAATGAGCAGTTCTTC

CDR3 length: 16
J gene: TRBJ1-5
clone size: few
V gene: TRBV20-1
D gene: NA
CDR3 protein: CSAIRTGSGNNQPQHF
CDR3 DNA: TGCAGTGCTATTAGAACCGGGTCAGGAAACAATCAGCCCCAGCATTTT

CDR3 length: 12
J gene: TRBJ2-1
clone size: NA
V gene: TRBV5-4
D gene: TRBD2
CDR3 protein: CATSSGSREQFF
CDR3 DNA: TGTGCCACATCTAGCGGGAGTAGGGAGCAGTTCTTC

CDR3 length: 16
J gene: TRBJ2-1
clone size: few
V gene: TRBV4-1
D gene: NA
CDR3 protein: CASSQEPRGAYNEQFF
CDR3 DNA: TGCGCCAGCAGCCAAGAGCCAAGGGGAGCCTACAATGAGCAGTTCTTC

CDR3 length: 13
J gene: TRBJ2-5
clone size: NA
V gene: TRBV29-1
D gene: NA
CDR3 protein: CSVVNLGEETQYF
CDR3 DNA: TGCAGCGTTGTAAACCTGGGGGAAGAGACCCAGTACTTC

CDR3 length: 15
J gene: TRBJ2-1
clone size: NA
V gene: TRBV20-1
D gene: NA
CDR3 protein: CSARPNGQSNNEQFF
CDR3 DNA: TGCAGTGCTAGACCGAACGGACAGAGCAACAATGAGCAGTTCTTC

CDR3 length: 16
J gene: TRBJ1-6
clone size: once
V gene: TRBV5-1
D gene: TRBD1
CDR3 protein: CASSLASGGLRSPLHF
CDR3 DNA: TGCGCCAGCAGCTTGGCCTCAGGGGGGCTGCGGTCACCCCTCCACTTT

CDR3 length: 14
J gene: TRBJ2-7
clone size: few
V gene: TRBV14
D gene: NA
CDR3 protein: CASSQTPGRYEQYF
CDR3 DNA: TGTGCCAGCAGCCAGACCCCGGGACGCTACGAGCAGTACTTC

CDR3 length: 13
J gene: TRBJ2-7
clone size: few
V gene: TRBV4-2
D gene: NA
CDR3 protein: CASSQDERYEQYF
CDR3 DNA: TGTGCCAGCAGCCAAGATGAGAGGTACGAGCAGTACTTC

CDR3 length: 15
J gene: TRBJ2-7
clone size: NA
V gene: TRBV15
D gene: TRBD1
CDR3 protein: CATSKYRDSSYEQYF
CDR3 DNA: TGTGCCACCAGCAAATACCGGGACAGCTCCTACGAGCAGTACTTC

CDR3 length: 15
J gene: TRBJ2-7
clone size: NA
V gene: TRBV7-3
D gene: NA
CDR3 protein: CASSPRAPTTCEQYF
CDR3 DNA: TGTGCCAGCAGCCCAAGGGCGCCTACTACGTGCGAGCAGTACTTC

CDR3 length: 16
J gene: TRBJ1-1
clone size: NA
V gene: TRBV12-3/TRBV12-4
D gene: TRBD1
CDR3 protein: CASSFWSFGQVNEAFF
CDR3 DNA: TGTGCCAGCAGTTTTTGGAGCTTCGGACAGGTGAATGAAGCTTTCTTT

CDR3 length: 11
J gene: TRBJ2-3
clone size: few
V gene: TRBV24-1
D gene: NA
CDR3 protein: CATSTLDTQYF
CDR3 DNA: TGTGCCACCAGTACCCTAGATACGCAGTATTTT

CDR3 length: 13
J gene: TRBJ2-7
clone size: few
V gene: TRBV12-3/TRBV12-4
D gene: NA
CDR3 protein: CASSPGQTNEQYF
CDR3 DNA: TGTGCCAGCAGTCCAGGACAGACTAACGAGCAGTACTTC

CDR3 length: 14
J gene: TRBJ2-5
clone size: NA
V gene: TRBV10-3
D gene: NA
CDR3 protein: CAISPAYPQETQYF
CDR3 DNA: TGTGCCATCAGCCCGGCATACCCCCAAGAGACCCAGTACTTC

CDR3 length: 17
J gene: TRBJ2-3
clone size: NA
V gene: TRBV7-2
D gene: TRBD2
CDR3 protein: CASSFRIAGAATDTQYF
CDR3 DNA: TGTGCCAGCAGCTTTAGAATAGCGGGAGCGGCCACAGATACGCAGTATTTT

CDR3 length: 13
J gene: TRBJ2-7
clone size: once
V gene: TRBV5-1
D gene: NA
CDR3 protein: CASSELVSYEQYF
CDR3 DNA: TGCGCCAGCTCGGAGCTAGTCTCCTACGAGCAGTACTTC

CDR3 length: 17
J gene: TRBJ2-7
clone size: NA
V gene: TRBV4-1
D gene: TRBD1
CDR3 protein: CASSQEGFRDRPYEQYF
CDR3 DNA: TGCGCCAGCAGCCAAGAAGGGTTCCGGGACAGACCCTACGAGCAGTACTTC

CDR3 length: 17
J gene: TRBJ2-1
clone size: once
V gene: TRBV13
D gene: TRBD2
CDR3 protein: CASSFNTGTSGRNEQFF
CDR3 DNA: TGTGCCAGCAGCTTCAACACCGGGACTAGCGGGAGGAATGAGCAGTTCTTC

CDR3 length: 13
J gene: TRBJ2-1
clone size: few
V gene: TRBV20-1
D gene: TRBD1
CDR3 protein: CSAAGTGDNEQFF
CDR3 DNA: TGCAGTGCTGCCGGGACAGGGGACAATGAGCAGTTCTTC

CDR3 length: 14
J gene: TRBJ2-5
clone size: few
V gene: TRBV7-2
D gene: TRBD2
CDR3 protein: CASSLEGTSLSQYF
CDR3 DNA: TGTGCCAGCAGCTTAGAAGGGACTAGTCTGTCCCAGTACTTC

CDR3 length: 14
J gene: TRBJ2-1
clone size: few
V gene: TRBV12-3/TRBV12-4
D gene: NA
CDR3 protein: CASRTEGRDNEQFF
CDR3 DNA: TGTGCCAGCAGAACGGAGGGCCGGGACAATGAGCAGTTCTTC

CDR3 length: 14
J gene: TRBJ2-5
clone size: NA
V gene: TRBV5-1
D gene: TRBD1
CDR3 protein: CASSLEGQGETQYF
CDR3 DNA: TGCGCCAGCAGCTTGGAGGGACAGGGAGAGACCCAGTACTTC

CDR3 length: 14
J gene: TRBJ2-7
clone size: few
V gene: TRBV21-1
D gene: NA
CDR3 protein: CASSKGARDSEQYF
CDR3 DNA: TGTGCCAGCAGCAAAGGGGCCCGGGACAGCGAGCAGTACTTC

CDR3 length: 17
J gene: TRBJ2-4
clone size: NA
V gene: TRBV6-1
D gene: NA
CDR3 protein: CASSEFGRARNKNIQYF
CDR3 DNA: TGTGCCAGCAGTGAATTTGGTCGGGCTAGAAACAAAAACATTCAGTACTTC

CDR3 length: 13
J gene: TRBJ1-2
clone size: NA
V gene: TRBV27
D gene: NA
CDR3 protein: CASSLDGYYGYTF
CDR3 DNA: TGTGCCAGCAGTTTAGACGGGTACTATGGCTACACCTTC

CDR3 length: 18
J gene: TRBJ1-5
clone size: NA
V gene: TRBV15
D gene: NA
CDR3 protein: CATSRKFRGSLSNQPQHF
CDR3 DNA: TGTGCCACCAGCAGAAAATTCAGGGGTTCGCTTAGCAATCAGCCCCAGCATTTT

CDR3 length: 14
J gene: TRBJ2-2
clone size: NA
V gene: TRBV7-2
D gene: NA
CDR3 protein: CASSLAGGNRELFF
CDR3 DNA: TGTGCCAGCAGCTTAGCCGGGGGAAACCGGGAGCTGTTTTTT